The source of this T cell receptor (beta chain) is a study of T cell repertoires in cytomegalovirus infection. Across the whole study: It can be stated that public TCR beta signatures indicated CMV infection as well as a matching HLA type.

TCRdb redid the calling of the reads with MiXCR, one entry per CDR3 protein. The sample holds some 940,000 distinct CDR3 sequences, around 30% seen once. This CDR3 has 15 amino acids. CDR1 and CDR2 from the germline V gene are SQVTM and ANQGSEA. V was clipped by 0 bases and J by 4 bases, with 15 bases between them. The study, taken as a whole, reports: Dominating the ex vivo response were HLA-C-restricted CMV-specific TCR beta clonotypes.

For this clonotype: The antigen is not known.

V usage is TRBV29-1 and J usage is TRBJ1-2, with D possibly matching TRBD1 (5 bases). Sequences were derived from cultured CD8+ T cells from PBMCs, sampled from culture after CMV antigen stimulation. The source is a human donor in good health (CMV status not recorded). Some clones in this sample may be carry-over from other donors' samples. CDR3: CSVEDSRGMFYGYTF. The CDR3 coding sequence is TGCAGCGTTGAAGATTCACGGGGCATGTTCTATGGCTACACCTTC.